This T cell receptor (beta chain) was recorded in a study of T-cell reconstitution after alpha-beta-depleted transplantation in children. Study-level results: Hyperexpanded clones declined; after one year, newly produced T cells mostly supplied diversity. Alpha-beta T cells about two months after transplant reportedly derived from several hundred expanded graft clones. It was surviving recipient T cells and thymic progenitors that gave some patients high TCRbeta diversity at day 60.

The TCRbeta library incorporated unique molecular identifiers. In TCRdb, the PCR reads were re-called with MiXCR into one record per CDR3 protein. The repertoire includes around 800,000 distinct CDR3 sequences, about 16% of them detected once, and roughly 4.8% sits in the top ten. On this clonotype: What it binds is unknown.

Trimming took off 6 bases at V and 4 bases at J, with 27 bases between the two ends. The CDR3 contains 17 residues. Germline CDR1 is DFQATT and CDR2 is SNEGSKA (reference sequence). The source was PBMCs, mostly from graft donor cells, collected 360 days after TCRalphabeta/CD19-depleted stem cell transplant. The TCR was taken from a male patient aged 10-17 years who had a stem cell transplant for acute lymphoblastic leukemia, so the T cells may come from the graft donor. The J gene is TRBJ1-1, the V gene TRBV20-1; weak D call: TRBD1 (5 bases). CDR3 sequence (DNA): TGCAGTGCGGCCCCTCCGGGACGGGCTCGGGGAAGCACTGAAGCTTTCTTT. Translating gives CSAAPPGRARGSTEAFF.